A selection of T cell receptor beta chains follows, all from one sample in a study of blood T cell repertoires in COVID-19. Assay used: immunoSEQ multiplex PCR; TCRdb lists only in-frame clones, some missing. The table includes 75,000 to 85,000 clones, roughly 86% detected once. The sequenced sample was peripheral blood. The source of these receptors is a human donor in a cohort sampled during active COVID-19. The CDR3 runs from the conserved cysteine through the conserved F or W. A D gene is named only where the DNA matches it firmly. Clone size, where shown, is once, few, many, or a class for clones that have expanded.

d_gene	v_gene	abundance	j_gene	CDR3aa	CDR3nt
.	TRBV6-5	.	TRBJ1-4	CASPKGGATNEKLFF	TGTGCCAGCCCGAAGGGGGGGGCTACTAATGAAAAACTGTTTTTT
TRBD1	TRBV11-2	.	TRBJ2-7	CASSLSTGPEQYF	TGTGCCAGCAGCTTATCGACAGGGCCCGAGCAGTACTTC
.	TRBV19	.	TRBJ2-3	CASSTSGVTDTQYF	TGTGCCAGTAGTACCTCCGGAGTCACAGATACGCAGTATTTT
.	TRBV5-5	.	TRBJ1-1	CASSFSGRGNTEAFF	TGTGCCAGCAGCTTTTCTGGCAGGGGGAACACTGAAGCTTTCTTT
TRBD1	TRBV5-1	.	TRBJ2-7	CASSLIPGGYEQYF	TGCGCCAGCAGCCTAATACCAGGGGGATACGAGCAGTACTTC
TRBD2	TRBV5-6	.	TRBJ2-1	CASSSGLGGPNEQFF	TGTGCCAGCAGCTCGGGACTAGGGGGGCCCAATGAGCAGTTCTTC
.	TRBV19	.	TRBJ2-7	CASSRQVGLYEQYF	TGTGCCAGTAGTCGACAGGTGGGGCTTTACGAGCAGTACTTC
.	TRBV7-9	.	TRBJ1-2	CASSTSGYGYTF	TGTGCCAGCAGCACTTCCGGCTATGGCTACACCTTC
TRBD2	TRBV4-2	.	TRBJ2-7	CASSRYEWTSEVSYEQYF	TGTGCCAGCAGCCGCTATGAATGGACTAGCGAGGTCTCCTACGAGCAGTACTTC
TRBD2	TRBV9	once	TRBJ2-7	CASSPGTSGTYEQYF	TGTGCCAGCAGCCCGGGGACTAGCGGTACCTACGAGCAGTACTTC
TRBD1	TRBV6-2/TRBV6-3	.	TRBJ1-1	CASSYSSGQGVLEAFF	TGTGCCAGCAGTTACTCGTCGGGACAGGGGGTCCTTGAAGCTTTCTTT
.	TRBV29-1	.	TRBJ1-1	CTTLGGGKNTEAFF	TGCACCACGCTGGGGGGGGGCAAGAACACTGAAGCTTTCTTT
.	TRBV7-9	once	TRBJ1-2	CASSLGGTLTNYGYTF	TGTGCCAGCAGCTTAGGGGGGACACTAACTAACTATGGCTACACCTTC
TRBD2	TRBV7-9	.	TRBJ2-5	CASSPPSLGLAQETQYF	TGTGCCAGCAGCCCCCCTTCTCTGGGACTAGCACAAGAGACCCAGTACTTC
.	TRBV18	once	TRBJ1-3	CASSPPGGGSGNTIYF	TGTGCCAGCTCACCACCTGGCGGAGGATCTGGAAACACCATATATTTT
.	TRBV5-4	once	TRBJ2-7	CASSQPGASLGQYF	TGTGCCAGCAGCCAGCCGGGAGCTTCCCTGGGCCAGTACTTC
.	TRBV7-3	.	TRBJ2-5	CASSLTGGWQETQYF	TGTGCCAGCAGCTTAACAGGAGGATGGCAAGAGACCCAGTACTTC
.	TRBV6-5	.	TRBJ2-7	CASRIWTTQQYF	TGTGCCAGCAGGATTTGGACAACCCAGCAGTACTTC
TRBD1	TRBV19	once	TRBJ1-1	CASSSGQGMNTEAFF	TGTGCCAGTAGTAGCGGACAGGGAATGAACACTGAAGCTTTCTTT
TRBD1	TRBV5-1	.	TRBJ2-7	CASSFDPGQGTYEQYF	TGCGCCAGCAGCTTCGACCCGGGACAGGGTACTTACGAGCAGTACTTC
.	TRBV7-2	.	TRBJ2-7	CASSPVPGLQNYEQYF	TGTGCCAGCAGCCCAGTACCGGGACTCCAGAACTACGAGCAGTACTTC
TRBD2	TRBV7-9	once	TRBJ2-3	CASSKRLAGAEDTQYF	TGTGCCAGCAGCAAAAGACTAGCGGGGGCCGAAGATACGCAGTATTTT
.	TRBV7-8	.	TRBJ1-4	CASSYGAREKLFF	TGTGCCAGCAGCTATGGGGCGAGAGAAAAACTGTTTTTT